These T cell receptor beta chains were read from a single sample in a study of T cells in Graves' hyperthyroidism and ophthalmopathy. MiXCR, run by TCRdb on the multiplex PCR reads, gives a single entry per CDR3 protein. Of 400,000 or so distinct CDR3 sequences in the sample, 13% to 15% are singletons; the top ten hold around 20%. Input material: blood. These receptors were taken from a woman aged 25 to 39 with Graves' ophthalmopathy. Each CDR3 is given with its conserved first and last residue. Fields, in order: clone size, J gene, V gene, D gene, CDR3 protein, CDR3 DNA. D genes are given only for firm matches. The listing skips clone size in some rows; elsewhere it reads once, few, many or a size class.

many,TRBJ2-2,TRBV7-3,.,CASSLVRATGELFF,TGTGCCAGCAGCTTAGTCCGGGCAACCGGGGAGCTGTTTTTT
many,TRBJ1-1,TRBV20-1,.,CSAPWSTEAFF,TGCAGTGCTCCCTGGAGCACTGAAGCTTTCTTT
many,TRBJ2-1,TRBV28,.,CASSFRQGAYNEQFF,TGTGCCAGCAGTTTTCGGCAGGGAGCCTACAATGAGCAGTTCTTC
few,TRBJ2-1,TRBV15,.,CATNPPVGEQFF,TGTGCCACCAACCCCCCCGTGGGTGAGCAGTTCTTC
few,TRBJ2-5,TRBV20-1,.,CSASIDMEWETQYF,TGCAGTGCTAGTATCGACATGGAGTGGGAGACCCAGTACTTC
many,TRBJ2-5,TRBV2,.,CASSMSTQYF,TGTGCCAGCAGCATGAGCACCCAGTACTTC
.,TRBJ1-1,TRBV4-1,TRBD1,CASSFRQGRNTEAFF,TGCGCCAGCAGCTTTCGACAGGGGAGAAACACTGAAGCTTTCTTT
few,TRBJ2-4,TRBV28,.,CASSGREGFKNIQYF,TGTGCCAGCAGTGGGCGCGAGGGCTTCAAAAACATTCAGTACTTC
.,TRBJ2-5,TRBV5-4,.,CASSLGTQGEQYF,TGTGCCAGCAGCTTGGGCACCCAAGGGGAGCAGTACTTC
many,TRBJ2-1,TRBV7-2,TRBD2,CASSPGGLAGVEQFF,TGTGCCAGCAGCCCTGGAGGTCTAGCGGGGGTGGAGCAGTTCTTC
many,TRBJ2-7,TRBV20-1,.,CSARDPGGPYEQYF,TGCAGTGCTAGAGATCCAGGCGGTCCCTACGAGCAGTACTTC
.,TRBJ2-5,TRBV9,TRBD2,CASSVGTSGGGETQYF,TGTGCCAGCAGCGTCGGGACTAGCGGGGGGGGAGAGACCCAGTACTTC
few,TRBJ2-1,TRBV5-4,.,CASSLSIGHNEQFF,TGTGCCAGCAGCTTATCTATCGGCCACAATGAGCAGTTCTTC
many,TRBJ1-1,TRBV28,.,CASTTGGSQTKAFF,TGTGCCAGCACCACTGGGGGGAGCCAAACAAAAGCTTTCTTT
many,TRBJ1-4,TRBV28,TRBD1,CASSKPGTDPEYEKLFF,TGTGCCAGCAGCAAACCAGGGACAGACCCAGAGTATGAAAAACTGTTTTTT
many,TRBJ1-2,TRBV6-1,.,CASSLDAGGAVGGYTF,TGTGCCAGCAGCCTCGATGCCGGGGGCGCCGTGGGTGGCTACACCTTC
many,TRBJ1-1,TRBV3-1,.,CASIGRNPNEANTEAFF,TGTGCCAGCATTGGTCGTAACCCTAATGAAGCGAACACTGAAGCTTTCTTT
.,TRBJ1-3,TRBV9,.,CASSVESGVISGNTIYF,TGTGCCAGCAGCGTAGAGTCAGGAGTTATATCTGGAAACACCATATATTTT
few,TRBJ1-5,TRBV6-1,TRBD1,CASAGTGNQPQHF,TGTGCCAGCGCCGGGACAGGGAATCAGCCCCAGCATTTT
many,TRBJ2-3,TRBV6-1,TRBD2,CASSGRSGGNTDTQYF,TGTGCCAGCAGTGGCCGTAGCGGGGGGAACACAGATACGCAGTATTTT
many,TRBJ2-7,TRBV18,.,CASSPSAGDDQYF,TGTGCCAGCTCACCATCAGCCGGGGACGATCAGTACTTC
many,TRBJ2-7,TRBV7-2,.,CASSPRRSHEQYF,TGTGCCAGCAGCCCCAGGAGGAGTCACGAGCAGTACTTC
many,TRBJ1-2,TRBV6-5,.,CASSYSGGQYPSGAGYTF,TGTGCCAGCAGTTACTCGGGGGGCCAGTATCCCTCTGGGGCTGGCTACACCTTC
many,TRBJ2-3,TRBV4-1,TRBD2,CASSQEDGGGDTQYF,TGCGCCAGCAGCCAAGAGGACGGGGGGGGAGATACGCAGTATTTT
few,TRBJ2-1,TRBV20-1,TRBD2,CSARVGGGSYNEQFF,TGCAGTGCTAGAGTGGGGGGGGGCTCCTACAATGAGCAGTTCTTC
once,TRBJ2-7,TRBV2,.,CASKPGDPYEQYF,TGTGCCAGCAAACCGGGGGACCCCTACGAGCAGTACTTC
many,TRBJ2-7,TRBV15,TRBD1,CATSLTLTGAGYEQYF,TGTGCCACCAGCCTAACCCTGACAGGGGCCGGCTACGAGCAGTACTTC
.,TRBJ2-3,TRBV4-1,TRBD1,CASSLTTHRGRVGTDTQYF,TGCGCCAGCAGTCTTACAACCCACAGGGGGCGCGTTGGGACAGATACGCAGTATTTT
.,TRBJ2-5,TRBV11-2,TRBD1,CASSSAGTGPSETQYF,TGTGCCAGCAGCAGCGCCGGGACAGGGCCTAGTGAGACCCAGTACTTC
many,TRBJ1-6,TRBV27,TRBD1,CASSMDRGNSPLHF,TGTGCCAGCAGTATGGACAGGGGAAATTCACCCCTCCACTTT
many,TRBJ2-6,TRBV6-1,.,CASSDRGSGANVLTF,TGTGCCAGCAGTGACAGGGGTTCTGGGGCCAACGTCCTGACTTTC
many,TRBJ1-2,TRBV27,TRBD1,CASSKDSGTGFYGYTF,TGTGCCAGCAGTAAAGATTCCGGGACAGGGTTCTATGGCTACACCTTC
many,TRBJ2-7,TRBV20-1,.,CSARDKGGVSYEQYF,TGCAGTGCTAGAGACAAGGGCGGGGTGTCCTACGAGCAGTACTTC
many,TRBJ1-2,TRBV12-3/TRBV12-4,.,CASSLLGRVPYGYTF,TGTGCCAGCAGTTTATTAGGAAGGGTCCCCTATGGCTACACCTTC
.,TRBJ2-2,TRBV19,TRBD1,CASSPGSGRGTGRTGELFF,TGTGCCAGTAGCCCCGGTTCGGGCAGGGGGACCGGTCGAACCGGGGAGCTGTTTTTT
many,TRBJ1-4,TRBV30,TRBD1,CAWSLTGARTNEKLFF,TGTGCCTGGAGTCTGACAGGGGCGCGGACTAATGAAAAACTGTTTTTT
many,TRBJ1-5,TRBV27,.,CASSLYREQPQHF,TGTGCCAGCAGTTTATACAGGGAGCAGCCCCAGCATTTT
many,TRBJ2-3,TRBV12-5,.,CASGLHPDTQYF,TGTGCTAGTGGTTTGCATCCAGATACGCAGTATTTT
many,TRBJ2-5,TRBV6-1,.,CASSQGVGVLETQYF,TGTGCCAGCAGCCAGGGTGTTGGTGTGTTGGAGACCCAGTACTTC
many,TRBJ2-2,TRBV7-2,.,CASSLRFGHTGELFF,TGTGCCAGCAGCTTAAGGTTCGGGCACACCGGGGAGCTGTTTTTT